Reported below is one T cell receptor (beta chain). Its antigen is unknown. The record originates from a study of cytomegalovirus exposure and HLA in healthy donors. CDR1 is DFQATT, CDR2 SNEGSKA, per germline (reference sequence). V lost 3 bases, J lost 13 bases, and 16 bases lay in between. This CDR3 spans 11 amino acids. Study results and caveats: Earlier analysis yielded a pattern in which most TCR beta V segments were productive about 87% or about 30% of the time. Altogether, 150 to 200 TCR beta chains were recorded as cytomegalovirus-associated.

Primers for the PCR totalled 60 Vbeta and 13 Jbeta. The protocol was immunoSEQ multiplex PCR, while the TCRdb copy is restricted to in-frame clones and leaves out a portion. The repertoire holds fewer than 90,000 clones, with approximately 76% as singletons. This sequence joins TRBV20-1 and TRBJ2-7; TRBD2 is a possible D gene (7 bases). The source material was PBMCs. This receptor was taken from a man aged 25 to 40 in good health and CMV-seropositive. The CDR3 loop is CSASPSRGLYF. The CDR3 DNA follows: TGCAGTGCTAGCCCCTCCAGGGGACTATACTTC.